This T cell receptor beta chain emerged from a study of cytomegalovirus exposure and HLA in healthy donors (dated by TCRdb to the late 2010s). A note on the overall study: According to an earlier analysis of 450 to 650 of the donors, about 190 million T cells yielded some 120 million unique TCR beta sequences and about 300 Gb of sequence data. An early release covering 500 to 750 HLA-typed donors comprised approximately 290 gigabases of sequencing data and 85 million to 100 million unique TCR sequences. Of the roughly 420 genotyped donors, 65% to 90% were placed in the genetic ancestry cluster associated with self-reported Caucasian donors. The aim of the study was to test whether cataloging public T cell receptors could identify signatures of past pathogen exposure. The study used immunosequencing to profile the T cell repertoires of several hundred subjects and linked those repertoires to cytomegalovirus serostatus. Along with the roughly 610-subject first cohort, a separate validation cohort of more than 90 different subjects was used. To predict cytomegalovirus infection status, the study combined high-throughput TCR immunosequencing, statistical association of individual TCRs with disease status, and machine learning. To study patterns of TCR occurrence, a later analysis re-analyzed previously published TCR beta repertoires from more than 550 donors and added high-resolution HLA genotyping. Rather than drawing on any new phenotypic data, the later analysis identified candidate immune exposures from TCR beta sequences and the way those sequences occurred across donors. In an earlier analysis of a few hundred of the donors, high-throughput TCR beta sequencing was used to judge whether each TCR beta V gene segment behaved as functional or pseudogenic. Donor age, sex, ethnicity and CMV serostatus were compiled alongside the repertoire data. A later genetic analysis took genome-wide SNP genotypes for about three fifths of the 666 donors and used that subset as a discovery cohort. Every discovery cohort repertoire had been produced on one sequencing platform. Class I and class II HLA loci were covered by the typing at four-digit resolution. The number of typed donors differed by locus: about 620-640 for A, B, C, DRB1 and DQB1; 500 to 550 for DQA1; approximately 600 for DPA1; and about 450 for DPB1. Four or five DR-DQ haplotypes were treated as single units for association and clustering because of strong linkage in the cohort. Among about 410 genotyped donors of the cohort, an average of roughly 230,000 unique TCR beta nucleotide sequences was sequenced per donor, of which about 19% were non-productive. The paper as a whole reports these results and caveats: In an earlier analysis of some 500 of the donors, most TCR beta V segments appeared in productive rearrangements about 87% or about 30% of the time, broadly matching IMGT annotations. In a later analysis, TCR association rates were found to vary across HLA loci, with the most associated TCRs seen for DRB1 alleles and the fewest for HLA-C alleles. The classifier was reported to diagnose cytomegalovirus status with high specificity and sensitivity in both the original cohort and the validation cohort. A further reported finding was that TCR beta sequences accurately predicted the HLA-A and HLA-B alleles for most subjects in the first cohort. Linkage disequilibrium might explain the correlated functional status among segregating V segments, but an unknown experimental factor could not be excluded. A later genetic analysis associated a missense DCLRE1C variant with V-gene and J-gene trimming of TCR beta chains, and an independent cohort replicated the association. Three of the identified cytomegalovirus-associated TCR beta chains were confirmed in vitro to be specific for cytomegalovirus antigens. This cohort had only TCR beta chains sequenced, and the lack of alpha or paired-chain data limited which features could be detected. In a later analysis, HLA-associated TCR beta chains showed more clonal expansion and lower generation probabilities than non-associated chains that were equally common. Sequencing depth was assumed to be roughly uniform across donors in the presence/absence analyses, though that assumption may not hold. The authors suggested that the approach could potentially be extended to other disease states and immunological phenotypes. While some public TCRs were present in many individuals, most TCR sequences turned up only very rarely across donors. Several of the top co-occurrence clusters appeared to be linked to parvovirus B19, influenza, CMV and Epstein-Barr virus, according to a later analysis. A cluster of highly shared sequence variants was judged likely to be a technical artifact of the sequencing pipeline. Some IMGT-functional V segments, including TRBV6-2 and TRBV6-3, could not be distinguished by the 87-base-pair reads and were therefore excluded. The study gave a list of about 160 TCR beta chains associated with cytomegalovirus. Because HLA typing was missing for some donors at each locus, association tests included only the typed subset. Approximately 16 rarely observed V segments, including chromosome 9 orphons, were excluded from the earlier analysis of several hundred of the donors because counts were too low. A later genetic analysis reported fewer N-insertions in productive TCRs among donors in an Asian-associated ancestry cluster than the roughly 690-donor mean. At a false discovery rate of 0.05, a later analysis linked approximately 18,000 TCR beta sequences to specific HLA alleles. A later analysis found that most CMV-associated TCR beta chains appeared HLA-restricted, with HLA associations seemingly driven largely by CMV exposure. Assigning TCR associations to individual alleles was difficult when HLA alleles, especially DR and DQ, strongly co-occurred. Immune exposure information for the cohort was limited to CMV serostatus.

The protocol used for the library was the immunoSEQ multiplex PCR assay. A mixture of 60 forward primers for TCR Vbeta segments and 13 reverse primers for TCR Jbeta segments was used in the multiplex PCR. A multiplex PCR assay on genomic DNA amplified the CDR3 region of rearranged TCR beta genes. Amplified TCR beta libraries were sequenced as 87-base-pair reads on the Illumina HiSeq System. The authors' analysis ran thus. In a later analysis, roughly 80 million unique TCR beta chains were counted across the approximately 670 repertoires, and roughly 11 million of these chains were shared by at least two donors. Raw reads were error-corrected and collapsed into unique sequences by a nearest-neighbor algorithm in which closely related sequences were merged to remove PCR and sequencing errors. CDR3 sequences were aligned to IMGT reference sequences to assign V, D and J gene segments. For a sequence to be retained, at least a six-nucleotide match to both a V gene segment and a J gene segment was required. Rearrangements were classified as productive when the CDR3 lacked stop codons and remained in frame with V and J, and all other rearrangements were classified as non-productive. CDR3 was defined by IMGT convention, running from the second conserved V-encoded cysteine to the conserved J-encoded phenylalanine. The earlier analysis of about 640 of the donors excluded any sequence lacking an unambiguous match to a single V gene segment. In an earlier analysis of a few hundred of the donors, V segments were called functional above 56.7% productive rearrangements and were called segregating when the between-donor standard deviation exceeded 5%. To diagnose cytomegalovirus status from the catalog of TCR beta chain sequences, a statistical classification framework was built. In a later analysis, TCR nucleotide sequences were compared against IMGT/GENE-DB human TR gene sequences so that V and J genes could be assigned. In a later analysis, CDR3 sequences and most-parsimonious VDJ recombination scenarios were assigned using the TCRdist pipeline. In a later analysis, each TCR beta chain was defined by its CDR3 amino acid sequence together with its V-gene family, and reads lacking a unique V-gene family were excluded. A later analysis removed roughly 590 highly shared, low-generation-probability nucleotide sequences to deal with suspected cross-contamination and a sequencing artifact. A later analysis calculated a clonal expansion index for each public chain from normalized within-repertoire ranks of inferred template counts. In a later analysis, generation probabilities were computed with a VDJ recombination model fitted to out-of-frame rearrangements, and the resulting probabilities were checked against IGoR. A later analysis scored TCR-TCR, TCR-HLA and TCR-CMV co-occurrence with hypergeometric tests, applying a repertoire-size bias correction to TCR pairs. False discovery rates were estimated in a later analysis by permuting HLA or CMV assignments 20 times. In a later analysis, co-occurring TCRs were grouped using DBSCAN, with TCRdist sequence similarity added in when clustering inside HLA-allele-positive subsets. Co-occurrence clustering excluded repertoires with fewer than 30,000 or more than 120,000 public chains, plus five with anomalous nucleotide sharing. The immuneACCESS repertoire file appears here via TCRdb, limited to in-frame rearrangements. These files lack a portion of the clones; in checked studies, under half of the deficit traces to unresolved V genes, and the cause of the others is not known. For V, J and clone size, that table is used; D and trimming come from the DNA. The sample contains about 91,000 clones, 85% to 90% of them found a single time. The biggest ten clones account for around 2.5% of the sample.

Between the V and J ends, shortened by 4 bases and 4 bases respectively, the junction contains 10 bases. The cysteine opens and the phenylalanine closes a CDR3 of 14 amino acids. Of the read, only the CDR3 DNA is kept; its 42 bases are in frame from base 1. The CDR1 and CDR2 encoded by the germline V gene are MNHEY and SVGAGI. The cohort comprised several hundred healthy bone marrow donors. At the time of sampling, all cohort members were nominally healthy, though unrecorded immune exposures were likely present. The donor was CMV seronegative and was included in the group of hundreds of seronegative cohort members. A peripheral blood sample was provided by each donor, and peripheral blood mononuclear cells were used for TCR beta sequencing. Genomic DNA was extracted from the blood cell samples with the Qiagen DNeasy Blood Extraction Kit. Notes on this clone: Its antigen is not yet known. No much larger clonotype is one base removed from it; base qualities were not supplied.

Material for sequencing was PBMCs. The rearranged chain carries TRBV6-5 and TRBJ1-4; tentative D gene TRBD1, with 5 bases matching. The origin of this receptor is a man between 18 and 35 years old in good health and CMV-seronegative. The sequenced DNA: TGTGCCAGCAGTTTGTCAGGGCGTAATGAAAAACTGTTTTTT. Its protein is CASSLSGRNEKLFF.